Listed below are T cell receptor beta chains from one sample, sequenced in a study of T cells in Graves' hyperthyroidism and ophthalmopathy. TCRdb passed the multiplex PCR reads through MiXCR, listing each CDR3 protein once. The sample shows approximately 210,000 distinct CDR3 sequences, more than 15% of them seen only once. The sequencing input was blood. The receptor source for this set is a man in his forties or fifties with Graves' hyperthyroidism. The CDR3 runs from the conserved cysteine through the conserved F or W. D genes are given only for firm matches. Rows may omit the clone size; those that give it use once, few, many or a size class.

j_call d_call v_call clone_size cdr3_nt cdr3_aa
TRBJ2-1 . TRBV11-3 many TGTGCCAGCAGCTTTGGACTCCCTGAGCAGTTCTTC CASSFGLPEQFF
TRBJ2-2 . TRBV28 few TGTGCCAGCAGTTTCCGCAACACCGGGGAGCTGTTTTTT CASSFRNTGELFF
TRBJ2-1 TRBD2 TRBV12-5 many TGTGCTAGTGAGGGGAGACTAGCGGATTTCAATGAGCAGTTCTTC CASEGRLADFNEQFF
TRBJ1-6 . TRBV5-1 few TGCGCCAGCAGCTTGGCGCAGGGTGGAAATTCACCCCTCCACTTT CASSLAQGGNSPLHF
TRBJ1-1 . TRBV5-6 many TGTGCCAGCAGCTTGGGGGGGAGCATGAACACTGAAGCTTTCTTT CASSLGGSMNTEAFF
TRBJ1-1 . TRBV5-1 . TGCGCCAGCAGCGATCAGGGGTTGAACACTGAAGCTTTCTTT CASSDQGLNTEAFF
TRBJ1-2 . TRBV6-1 many TGTGCCAGCAGTGAATTAGAGGCAGCTGACTTCTATGGCTACACCTTC CASSELEAADFYGYTF
TRBJ1-3 TRBD1 TRBV29-1 . TGCAGCGTTGAAGGTGATAGGACAGGGGCCTCTGGAAACACCATATATTTT CSVEGDRTGASGNTIYF
TRBJ2-2 . TRBV11-2 many TGTGCCAGCAAGAGGGGAACTTATTCCTCCGGGGAGCTGTTTTTT CASKRGTYSSGELFF
TRBJ1-5 . TRBV20-1 few TGCAGTGCAAAACAGGGAGCTCAGCCCCAGCATTTT CSAKQGAQPQHF
TRBJ2-7 TRBD1 TRBV5-1 many TGCGCCAGCAGCTTCGCCGGGACCCCAGGGGGCGAGCAGTACTTC CASSFAGTPGGEQYF
TRBJ2-2 . TRBV6-1 many TGTGCCAGCAGTGGATCATCCGGGACTTACAAGACCGGGGAGCTGTTTTTT CASSGSSGTYKTGELFF
TRBJ2-1 TRBD2 TRBV9 . TGTGCCAGCAGCGTAGCTCCCCGATCTAGCGGGAGGGCCTACAATGAGCAGTTCTTC CASSVAPRSSGRAYNEQFF
TRBJ2-5 TRBD2 TRBV30 . TGTGCCTGGACCGGGACTAGCGGGAGAAGAGAGACCCAGTACTTC CAWTGTSGRRETQYF
TRBJ1-5 . TRBV19 many TGTGCCAGTAGTATACCCCCCTGGGGGAGCAATCAGCCCCAGCATTTT CASSIPPWGSNQPQHF
TRBJ2-5 TRBD2 TRBV12-5 . TGTGCTAGTGGTTCTTCACTAGCGGGAGGTCGTTTGGCAGAGACCCAGTACTTC CASGSSLAGGRLAETQYF
TRBJ2-7 TRBD1 TRBV28 many TGTGCCAGCAGTTTCCTGGGACAGGGGAATACCGAGCAGTACTTC CASSFLGQGNTEQYF
TRBJ1-1 . TRBV5-1 . TGCGCCAGCAGACTGACAGCAGAAGCTTTCTTT CASRLTAEAFF
TRBJ1-5 . TRBV7-8 many TGTGCCAGCAGGGTCGCAGGGAGGTACGATCAGCCCCAGCATTTT CASRVAGRYDQPQHF
TRBJ2-7 . TRBV27 few TGTGCCAGCAGTTTATCTGGGCTGGACTACGAGCAGTACTTC CASSLSGLDYEQYF
TRBJ2-7 TRBD2 TRBV7-8 many TGTGCCAGCAGCCCGCGGACTAGCGGGACCTACGAGCAGTACTTC CASSPRTSGTYEQYF
TRBJ2-1 . TRBV24-1 many TGTGCCACCAGTGGGGGGGCAGGGTATGGCAATGAGCAGTTCTTC CATSGGAGYGNEQFF
TRBJ2-1 TRBD2 TRBV2 . TGTGCCAGCAGGGCGGGACTAGCGGATTGGGGTGAGCAGTTCTTC CASRAGLADWGEQFF
TRBJ2-1 TRBD2 TRBV11-2 . TGTGCCAGCAGCTCAGCCGGGACTAGCGGGAGATATGAGCAGTTCTTC CASSSAGTSGRYEQFF
TRBJ2-7 . TRBV7-2 many TGTGCCAGCAGCCCACCGGGACGGTCCTACGAGCAGTACTTC CASSPPGRSYEQYF
TRBJ2-7 . TRBV30 many TGTGCCTGGAGTGTCAAGATTGTTCCCTACGAGCAGTACTTC CAWSVKIVPYEQYF
TRBJ2-7 . TRBV2 many TGTGCCAGCAGCCCCTCTGCTATCCCACACGAGCAGTACTTC CASSPSAIPHEQYF
TRBJ2-3 TRBD2 TRBV7-9 . TGTGCCAGCAGCTTAGGGGGGACTAGCGGGAGTGATACGCAGTATTTT CASSLGGTSGSDTQYF
TRBJ1-5 . TRBV19 many TGTGCCAGTAGTATAGGGGGAGGTACGGATCAGCCCCAGCATTTT CASSIGGGTDQPQHF
TRBJ2-7 . TRBV20-1 . TGCAGTGCTAGAGAGGGGAGCGGAACCTCCTACGAGCAGTACTTC CSAREGSGTSYEQYF
TRBJ2-2 . TRBV10-3 many TGTGCCATCAGTGAGACCGACACCGGGGAGCTGTTTTTT CAISETDTGELFF
TRBJ2-1 . TRBV19 . TGTGCCAGTAGAATCGGGAGCTCCTACAATGAGCAGTTCTTC CASRIGSSYNEQFF
TRBJ2-5 . TRBV5-1 many TGCGCCAGCAGCTTGTCACCCGCCTCCCGGGAGACCCAGTACTTC CASSLSPASRETQYF
TRBJ1-1 . TRBV19 . TGTGCCGCTGGGATTCCGGGACAAGCCCCTTCCGAGACTGAAGCTTTCTTT CAAGIPGQAPSETEAFF
TRBJ1-2 . TRBV7-9 many TGTGCCAGCAGCTTAGACACTAACTATGGCTACACCTTC CASSLDTNYGYTF
TRBJ1-4 . TRBV2 . TGTGCCAGCGGTGCACTAGGTGAAAAACTGTTTTTT CASGALGEKLFF
TRBJ1-1 . TRBV6-1 many TGTGCCAGCAGGCAAGGGATGAACACTGAAGCTTTCTTT CASRQGMNTEAFF
TRBJ2-7 TRBD1 TRBV6-2/TRBV6-3 few TGTGCCAGCAGTAAGGGACAGGAGGTCCCCTACGAGCAGTACTTC CASSKGQEVPYEQYF
TRBJ1-6 . TRBV5-1 many TGCGCCAGCAGCACCGGCGCGGGGAGGAGTTCACCCCTCCACTTT CASSTGAGRSSPLHF